The TCR beta chain under discussion was sequenced for a study of cytomegalovirus exposure and HLA in healthy donors. The germline CDR1 and CDR2 sequences are MNHEY and SVGAGI. Trimming took off 5 bases at V and 0 bases at J, with 8 bases between the two ends. The length of the CDR3 is 14 residues. This PCR relied on a set of 60 Vbeta primers and 13 Jbeta primers. This table comes from immunoSEQ multiplex PCR, and its TCRdb copy is limited to in-frame clones, with some not included. The top ten clones hold approximately 8.5% of a sample with 150,000 to 200,000 clones, around 85% of them seen once. Study results and limitations: As a later analysis showed, a missense DCLRE1C variant was linked to trimming of TCR beta V- and J-genes.

This clone was found a few times. The target antigen is unknown. The source of this sequence is a man younger than 35 in good health and CMV-seropositive. The chain combines TRBV6-5 with TRBJ1-3; the D gene is possibly TRBD1 (5 bases). Sequenced input: PBMCs. CDR3 residues: CASSDSVSGNTIYF. The CDR3 region has the DNA TGTGCCAGCAGTGACAGTGTCTCTGGAAACACCATATATTTT.